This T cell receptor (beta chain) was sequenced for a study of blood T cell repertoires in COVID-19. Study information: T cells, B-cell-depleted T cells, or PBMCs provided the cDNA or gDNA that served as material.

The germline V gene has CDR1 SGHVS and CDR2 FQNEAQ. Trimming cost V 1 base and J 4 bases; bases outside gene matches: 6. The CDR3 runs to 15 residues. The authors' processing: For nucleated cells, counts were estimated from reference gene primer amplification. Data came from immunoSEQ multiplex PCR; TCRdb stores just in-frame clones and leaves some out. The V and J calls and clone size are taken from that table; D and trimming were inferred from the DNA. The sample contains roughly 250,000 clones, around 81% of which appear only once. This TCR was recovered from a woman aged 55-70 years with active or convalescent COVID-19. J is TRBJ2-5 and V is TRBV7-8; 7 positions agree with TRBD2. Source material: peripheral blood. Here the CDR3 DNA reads TGTGCCAGCAGCTTAGTTCAGGGCGGGAGAGAGACCCAGTACTTC. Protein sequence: CASSLVQGGRETQYF. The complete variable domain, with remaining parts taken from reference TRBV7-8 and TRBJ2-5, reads GAGVSQSPRYKVAKRGQDVALRCDPISGHVSLFWYQQALGQGPEFLTYFQNEAQLDKSGLPSDRFFAERPEGSVSTLKIQRTQQEDSAVYLCASSLVQGGRETQYFGPGTRLLVL.